This T cell receptor beta chain was found in a study of blood T cell repertoires in COVID-19. At the level of the study: Samples of COVID-19 (acute and convalescent) were obtained from the United States, Italy and Spain.

V was shortened by 0 bases and J by 5 bases, with 7 bases between the two germline ends. The CDR3 is 13 amino acids. The germline gives CDR1 MNHNY, CDR2 SVGAGI (reference sequence). Using immunoSEQ multiplex PCR, the repertoire was profiled, and TCRdb retains in-frame clones only, with some absent. The table records over 150,000 clones, 70% to 90% of them present only once. The sample taken for sequencing was peripheral blood. The chain is built from TRBV6-6 and TRBJ1-1; TRBD1 might be the D (5 bases). The TCR originated in a man in his forties with acute or convalescent COVID-19. The CDR3 coding sequence is TGTGCCAGCAGTTACTCGGGGGGAACTGAAGCTTTCTTT. Its translation: CASSYSGGTEAFF.